Included here is one T cell receptor beta chain sequence, with context. Clones were sequenced by immunoSEQ multiplex PCR, and TCRdb holds only the in-frame ones, with some missing. Among fewer than 65,000 clones listed, just under 80% were seen once. This sample was included in a study of blood T cell repertoires in COVID-19. At the level of the study: Researchers got acute and convalescent COVID-19 samples from the United States, Italy and Spain.

CDR1 and CDR2 (germline): SGHKS, YYEKEE (reference sequence). V was shortened by 5 bases and J by 1 base, with 13 bases between the two germline ends. The CDR3 sequence is 15 residues long. Source material: peripheral blood. This clonotype was obtained from a human donor in a cohort sampled during active COVID-19. This chain uses TRBV5-5 with TRBJ2-4; D remains ambiguous. CDR3 DNA sequence: TGTGCCAGCAGTTCTCTGCCCGAGGCCAAAAACATTCAGTACTTC. Protein sequence: CASSSLPEAKNIQYF.